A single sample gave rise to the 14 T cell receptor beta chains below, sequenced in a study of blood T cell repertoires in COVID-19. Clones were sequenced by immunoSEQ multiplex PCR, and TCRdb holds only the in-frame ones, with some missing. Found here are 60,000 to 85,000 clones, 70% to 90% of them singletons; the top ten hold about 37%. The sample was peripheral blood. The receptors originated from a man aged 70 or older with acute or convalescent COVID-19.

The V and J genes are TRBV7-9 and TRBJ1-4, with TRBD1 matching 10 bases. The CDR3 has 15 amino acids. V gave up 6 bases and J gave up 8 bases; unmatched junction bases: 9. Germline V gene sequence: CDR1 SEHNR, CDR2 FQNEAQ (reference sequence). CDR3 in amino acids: CASSLRQGAGEKLFF. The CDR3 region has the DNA TGTGCCAGCAGTTTAAGACAGGGGGCTGGAGAAAAACTGTTTTTT.

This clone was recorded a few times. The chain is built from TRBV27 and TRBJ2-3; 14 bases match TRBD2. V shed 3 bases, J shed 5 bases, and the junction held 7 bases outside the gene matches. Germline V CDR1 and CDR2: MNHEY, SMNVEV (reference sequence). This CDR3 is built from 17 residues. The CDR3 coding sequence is TGTGCCAGCAGTTTCATAGGACTAGCGGGAGGCCGAGATACGCAGTATTTT. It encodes CASSFIGLAGGRDTQYF.

This CDR3 is CASSHQPGGYF. CDR3 in DNA: TGCGCCAGCAGTCATCAACCGGGGGGGTACTTC. The chain is built from TRBV23-1 and TRBJ2-7, with 7 bases that match TRBD2. TRBV23-1 has ORF status, its function being uncertain. The CDR3 contains 11 residues. V lost 3 bases to trimming and J lost 12 bases; unmatched junction nucleotides: 5.

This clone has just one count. CDR3 loop: CASKTGWVNEQFF. The CDR3 nucleotides are TGTGCCAGCAAAACAGGTTGGGTCAATGAGCAGTTCTTC. V and J are TRBV5-8 and TRBJ2-1, with a tentative D call TRBD1 (5 bases). CDR1 is SGHTS and CDR2 is YDEGEE in the germline V gene. The CDR3 contains 13 residues. The V gene lost 6 bases and the J gene lost 6 bases, with 13 bases spanning the gap.

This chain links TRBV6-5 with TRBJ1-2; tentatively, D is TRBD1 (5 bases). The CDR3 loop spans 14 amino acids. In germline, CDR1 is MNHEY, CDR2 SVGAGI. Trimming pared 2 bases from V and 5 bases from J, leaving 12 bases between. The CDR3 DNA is TGTGCCAGCAGTTACCTCAGGGTATCATATGGCTACACCTTC. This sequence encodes CASSYLRVSYGYTF.

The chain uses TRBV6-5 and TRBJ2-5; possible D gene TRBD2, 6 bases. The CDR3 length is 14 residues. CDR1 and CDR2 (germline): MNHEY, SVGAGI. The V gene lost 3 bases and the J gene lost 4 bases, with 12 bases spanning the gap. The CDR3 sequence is CASSYSGVGETQYF. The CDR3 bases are TGTGCCAGCAGTTATTCGGGAGTCGGAGAGACCCAGTACTTC.

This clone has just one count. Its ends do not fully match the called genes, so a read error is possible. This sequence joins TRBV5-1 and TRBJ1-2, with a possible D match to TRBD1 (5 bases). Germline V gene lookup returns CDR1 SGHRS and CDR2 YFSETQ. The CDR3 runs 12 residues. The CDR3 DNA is TGCGCCAGCAGCATAGGGGACTACGGCTACACCTTC. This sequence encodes CASSIGDYGYTF.

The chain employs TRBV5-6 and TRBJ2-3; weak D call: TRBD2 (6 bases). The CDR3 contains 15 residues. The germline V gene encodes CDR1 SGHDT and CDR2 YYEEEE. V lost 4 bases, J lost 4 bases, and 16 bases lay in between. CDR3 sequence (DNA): TGTGCCAGCAGCCTCTCGCTCGGGGGAGCAGATACGCAGTATTTT. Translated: CASSLSLGGADTQYF.

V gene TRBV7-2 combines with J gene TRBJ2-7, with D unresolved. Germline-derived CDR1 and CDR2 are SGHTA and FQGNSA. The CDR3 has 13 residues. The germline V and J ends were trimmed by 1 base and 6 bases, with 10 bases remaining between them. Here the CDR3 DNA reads TGTGCCAGCAGCTTAGGGGCCGAGTTCGAGCAGTACTTC. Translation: CASSLGAEFEQYF.

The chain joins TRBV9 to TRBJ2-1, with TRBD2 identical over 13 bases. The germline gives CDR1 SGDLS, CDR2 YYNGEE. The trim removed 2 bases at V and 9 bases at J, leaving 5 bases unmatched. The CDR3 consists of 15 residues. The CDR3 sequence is CASSVGTSGNFEQFF. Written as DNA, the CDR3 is TGTGCCAGCAGCGTGGGGACTAGCGGGAACTTTGAGCAGTTCTTC. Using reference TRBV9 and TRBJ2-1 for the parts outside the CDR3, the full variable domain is DSGVTQTPKHLITATGQRVTLRCSPRSGDLSVYWYQQSLDQGLQFLIQYYNGEERAKGNILERFSAQQFPDLHSELNLSSLELGDSALYFCASSVGTSGNFEQFFGPGTRLTVL.

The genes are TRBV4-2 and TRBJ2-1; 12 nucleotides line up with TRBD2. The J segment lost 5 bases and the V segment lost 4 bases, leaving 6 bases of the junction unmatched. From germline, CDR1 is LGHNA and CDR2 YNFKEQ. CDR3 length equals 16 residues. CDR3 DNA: TGTGCCAGCAGCCGGCCTAGCGGGAGGGACGACAATGAGCAGTTCTTC. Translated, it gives CASSRPSGRDDNEQFF.

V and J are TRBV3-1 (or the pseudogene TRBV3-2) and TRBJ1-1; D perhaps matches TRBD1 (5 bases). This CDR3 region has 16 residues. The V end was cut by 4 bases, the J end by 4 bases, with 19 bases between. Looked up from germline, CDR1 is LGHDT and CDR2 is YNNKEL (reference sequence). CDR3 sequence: CASSRRTGGRGTEAFF. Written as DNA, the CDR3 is TGTGCCAGCAGCCGCAGGACGGGAGGGAGGGGCACTGAAGCTTTCTTT.

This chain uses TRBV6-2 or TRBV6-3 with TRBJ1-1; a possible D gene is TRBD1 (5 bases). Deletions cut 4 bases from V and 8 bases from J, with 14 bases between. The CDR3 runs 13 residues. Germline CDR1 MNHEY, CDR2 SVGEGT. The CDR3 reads CASSSPDHREAFF. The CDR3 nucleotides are TGTGCCAGCAGTTCTCCCGACCACAGGGAAGCTTTCTTT.

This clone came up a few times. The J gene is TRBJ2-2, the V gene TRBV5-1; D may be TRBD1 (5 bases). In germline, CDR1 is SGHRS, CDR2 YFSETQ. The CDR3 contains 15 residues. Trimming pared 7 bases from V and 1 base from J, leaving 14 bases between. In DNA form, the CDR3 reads TGCGCCAGCGGGGCAGGGAACTGGAACACCGGGGAGCTGTTTTTT. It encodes CASGAGNWNTGELFF.